The 31 T cell receptor beta chains below were found in one sample sequenced in a study of blood T cell repertoires in COVID-19. Only in-frame clones appear in the TCRdb table, and some are missing; sequencing was by immunoSEQ multiplex PCR. The sample has about 180,000 clones, around 83% seen once. The sequencing sample was made of PBMCs or T cells enriched from blood (not recorded which). These receptors all come from a man between 50 and 59 years old who had recovered from COVID-19.

This chain joins TRBV5-1 and TRBJ1-2, with 7 bases aligning to TRBD1. V was clipped by 4 bases and J by 4 bases; unmatched bases: 10. Per germline, CDR1 SGHRS and CDR2 YFSETQ. This CDR3 is built from 15 residues. This CDR3 reads CASSVGLWDSYGYTF. CDR3 DNA sequence: TGCGCCAGCAGCGTAGGATTATGGGACAGCTATGGCTACACCTTC. The entire variable domain, with the rest obtained from reference TRBV5-1 and TRBJ1-2, is as follows: KAGVTQTPRYLIKTRGQQVTLSCSPISGHRSVSWYQQTPGQGLQFLFEYFSETQRNKGNFPGRFSGRQFSNSRSEMNVSTLELGDSALYLCASSVGLWDSYGYTFGSGTRLTVV.

The chain is built from TRBV6-5 and TRBJ1-6; possible D gene TRBD1, 5 bases. CDR3 length: 15 amino acids. Germline lookup yields CDR1 MNHEY and CDR2 SVGAGI. The V and J ends lost 0 bases and 6 bases respectively, with 9 bases between them. CDR3 residues: CASSYSRQTNSPLHF. The DNA for the CDR3 is TGTGCCAGCAGTTACTCCCGACAGACTAATTCACCCCTCCACTTT.

This clone was observed a handful of times. The rearrangement uses TRBV5-1 and TRBJ2-7, with D unresolved. Trimming stripped 1 base from V and 5 bases from J, with 13 bases between. Germline CDR1 and CDR2: SGHRS and YFSETQ. There are 14 residues in the CDR3. The CDR3 sequence: CASSLYQPGNEQYF. The CDR3 region has the DNA TGCGCCAGCAGCTTGTATCAGCCAGGCAACGAGCAGTACTTC. Variable domain in full (rest from reference TRBV5-1 and TRBJ2-7): KAGVTQTPRYLIKTRGQQVTLSCSPISGHRSVSWYQQTPGQGLQFLFEYFSETQRNKGNFPGRFSGRQFSNSRSEMNVSTLELGDSALYLCASSLYQPGNEQYFGPGTRLTVT.

The chain is built from TRBV3-1 (or the pseudogene TRBV3-2) and TRBJ1-3; D perhaps matches TRBD1 (5 bases). Trimming took 4 bases from V and 3 from J, leaving 10 bases between them. Germline CDR1 reads LGHDT; CDR2 reads YNNKEL (reference sequence). This CDR3 is 14 amino acids long. The CDR3 here is CASSLGGVGNTIYF. DNA for the CDR3: TGTGCCAGCAGCCTGGGGGGAGTTGGAAACACCATATATTTT.

This chain's CDR3 is CASSKDIATNEKLFF. The CDR3 DNA reads as TGTGCCAGCAGCAAAGACATTGCAACTAATGAAAAACTGTTTTTT. V and J are TRBV7-8 and TRBJ1-4; D gene uncertain. The germline V gene has CDR1 SGHVS and CDR2 FQNEAQ. Trimming stripped 5 bases from V and 0 bases from J, with 10 bases between. The length of the CDR3 is 15 residues. The full variable domain, in which reference TRBV7-8 and TRBJ1-4 provide the parts outside the CDR3, is GAGVSQSPRYKVAKRGQDVALRCDPISGHVSLFWYQQALGQGPEFLTYFQNEAQLDKSGLPSDRFFAERPEGSVSTLKIQRTQQEDSAVYLCASSKDIATNEKLFFGSGTQLSVL.

The rearrangement uses TRBV2 and TRBJ2-7; TRBD1 matches 8 bases. V was pared by 7 bases and J by 3 bases, with 5 bases of the junction left unmatched. CDR1 and CDR2 from the germline V gene are SNHLY and FYNNEI. The CDR3 covers 13 residues. The CDR3 DNA is TGTGCCAGCAAAGGACAGGGATTCTACGAGCAGTACTTC. Translation gives CASKGQGFYEQYF. Full variable domain (outside the CDR3, taken from reference TRBV2 and TRBJ2-7): EPEVTQTPSHQVTQMGQEVILRCVPISNHLYFYWYRQILGQKVEFLVSFYNNEISEKSEIFDDQFSVERPDGSNFTLKIRSTKLEDSAMYFCASKGQGFYEQYFGPGTRLTVT.

The chain links TRBV10-3 to TRBJ1-1; a weak D match, TRBD1 (5 bases). This CDR3 is built from 12 residues. Germline V gene sequence: CDR1 ENHRY, CDR2 SYGVKD. The V and J ends lost 10 bases and 4 bases respectively, with 13 bases between them. The CDR3 loop reads CATRWGGTEAFF. CDR3 nucleotides: TGTGCCACCAGATGGGGGGGCACTGAAGCTTTCTTT.

The genes are TRBV14 and TRBJ1-1, with D maybe TRBD1 (5 bases). The CDR3 spans 15 residues. Germline V CDR1 and CDR2: SGHDN, FVKESK. The V end lost 4 bases, the J end lost 1 base, and 13 bases lay between the germline ends. The CDR3 DNA sequence: TGTGCCAGCAGCCCCTCGCCAGGGTGGAACACTGAAGCTTTCTTT. Encoded protein: CASSPSPGWNTEAFF.

The chain has TRBV5-1 and TRBJ1-6; 9 bases match TRBD1. The CDR3 is 15 amino acids. CDR1 and CDR2 (germline): SGHRS, YFSETQ. V dropped 4 bases and J dropped 7; count of bases not matched to a gene: 6. The CDR3 DNA sequence: TGCGCCAGCAGCGGGACACAGGGGGCAAATTCACCCCTCCACTTT. The encoded protein is CASSGTQGANSPLHF.

On this clone: Its ends do not fully match the called genes, so a read error is possible. The CDR3 DNA reads TGTGCCAGCAGCTCCAGGGGGACGAACTCCGGGGAGCTGTTTTTT. Protein sequence: CASSSRGTNSGELFF. The rearrangement joins TRBV11-3 to TRBJ2-2; 7 nucleotides agree with TRBD1. The CDR3 loop spans 15 amino acids. Germline CDR1 and CDR2: SGHNT and YENEEA. Using reference TRBV11-3 and TRBJ2-2 for the parts outside the CDR3, the full variable domain is EAGVVQSPRYKIIEKKQPVAFWCNPISGHNTLYWYLQNLGQGPELLIRYENEEAVDDSQLPKDRFSAERLKGVDSTLKIQPAELGDSAVYLCASSSRGTNSGELFFGEGSRLTVL.

The rearrangement links TRBV19 to TRBJ2-1; D remains unclear. Trimming left V 3 bases short and J 9 bases short, with 18 bases between. Germline assignment: CDR1 LNHDA and CDR2 SQIVND (reference sequence). CDR3 size: 15 residues. CDR3 sequence (DNA): TGTGCCAGTAGTATGTATGGCAGGTCTGTGGTTGAGCAGTTCTTC. Encoded protein: CASSMYGRSVVEQFF.

This clone was recorded only once. This chain links TRBV12-5 with TRBJ1-1; TRBD1 agrees at 9 bases. The length of the CDR3 is 20 residues. After removal of 1 base from V and 7 bases from J, the junction contained 22 bases not matched to a gene. The germline V gene encodes CDR1 LGHNT and CDR2 FRNRAP. The chain's CDR3 is CASGLALKLTTGTGLREAFF. The DNA of the CDR3 is TGTGCTAGTGGTTTGGCCTTGAAGCTAACTACCGGGACAGGGCTCCGTGAAGCTTTCTTT. The complete variable domain, with remaining parts taken from reference TRBV12-5 and TRBJ1-1, reads DARVTQTPRHKVTEMGQEVTMRCQPILGHNTVFWYRQTMMQGLELLAYFRNRAPLDDSGMPKDRFSAEMPDATLATLKIQPSEPRDSAVYFCASGLALKLTTGTGLREAFFGQGTRLTVV.

This clone was seen a handful of times. The chain employs TRBV5-4 and TRBJ2-1; TRBD1 agrees at 9 bases. The V gene's germline CDR1 is SGHNT and CDR2 YYREEE (reference sequence). The CDR3 is made up of 16 amino acids. V shed 4 bases and J 3 bases; nucleotides not matched to a gene: 8. Written as DNA, the CDR3 is TGTGCCAGCAGCGGAAGGACAGGGGCGGACTACAATGAGCAGTTCTTC. Its protein is CASSGRTGADYNEQFF.

This clone was counted ten times or more. The gene calls are TRBV19 and TRBJ2-1; weak D call: TRBD1 (6 bases). Trimming removed 10 bases from V and 8 bases from J, with 18 bases in between. Germline V gene sequence: CDR1 LNHDA, CDR2 SQIVND (reference sequence). The CDR3 loop spans 13 amino acids. The CDR3 is CATTKQGGDEQFF. CDR3 DNA: TGTGCCACTACGAAACAGGGTGGCGATGAGCAGTTCTTC.

In DNA, the CDR3 is TGTGCCAGCAGCAAAAGCCCGGGACTAGCGGGGGTTCCCGGGGAGCTGTTTTTT. Protein sequence: CASSKSPGLAGVPGELFF. The chain uses TRBV21-1 and TRBJ2-2; the table's D call, TRBD2, was not checked against the DNA. TRBV21-1 is given as a pseudogene. The CDR3 sequence is 18 residues long.

This clone was found a few times. The chain has TRBV4-1 and TRBJ1-2, with 8 bases matching TRBD1. Germline values: CDR1 MGHRA, CDR2 YSYEKL. The trim removed 1 base at V and 2 bases at J, leaving 3 bases unmatched. This CDR3 comprises 15 residues. For the CDR3, the DNA is TGCGCCAGCAGCCAAGTTCAGGGGGCAAACTATGGCTACACCTTC. Amino acids: CASSQVQGANYGYTF.

The chain employs TRBV11-1 and TRBJ1-1; 9 nucleotides match TRBD1. V gave up 1 base and J gave up 6 bases; unmatched junction bases: 3. The CDR3 has 14 residues. Germline V gene lookup returns CDR1 SGHAT and CDR2 FQDESV (reference sequence). The CDR3 is CASSLGDRVPEAFF. For the CDR3, the DNA is TGTGCCAGCAGCTTAGGGGACAGGGTACCTGAAGCTTTCTTT. Full variable domain (missing parts from reference TRBV11-1 and TRBJ1-1): EAEVAQSPRYKITEKSQAVAFWCDPISGHATLYWYRQILGQGPELLVQFQDESVVDDSQLPKDRFSAERLKGVDSTLKIQPAELGDSAMYLCASSLGDRVPEAFFGQGTRLTVV.

This chain links TRBV5-1 with TRBJ1-2; 10 bases align to TRBD1. The CDR3 loop spans 16 amino acids. V lost 0 bases, J lost 4 bases, and 6 bases stayed unmatched. Germline V CDR1 and CDR2: SGHRS, YFSETQ. In DNA form, the CDR3 reads TGCGCCAGCAGCTTGGCTTCCGGGACAGGGGCCTATGGCTACACCTTC. As protein: CASSLASGTGAYGYTF.

The J gene is TRBJ1-2, the V gene TRBV25-1; tentatively, D is TRBD1 (5 bases). Germline V gene lookup returns CDR1 MGHDK and CDR2 SYGVNS. The length of the CDR3 is 15 residues. V dropped 1 base and J dropped 6 bases, with 15 bases sitting between them. CDR3 residues: CASSESEDTIDGYTF. Here the CDR3 DNA reads TGTGCCAGCAGTGAATCCGAGGACACAATAGATGGCTACACCTTC.

The chain joins TRBV18 to TRBJ2-7; 10 positions match TRBD1. This CDR3 has 15 amino acids. The V segment lost 6 bases and the J segment 3 bases; nucleotides outside the gene matches: 8. Germline V gene data show CDR1 as KGHSH and CDR2 as LQKENI. This chain's CDR3 is CASSQPGQGHYEQYF. The CDR3 DNA reads as TGTGCCAGCTCGCAACCGGGACAGGGGCACTACGAGCAGTACTTC.

The genes are TRBV2 and TRBJ1-1; the D gene is possibly TRBD1 (5 bases). V lost 4 bases and J lost 5, with 14 bases in between. The CDR3 extends over 14 amino acids. Per the germline V gene, CDR1 is SNHLY and CDR2 is FYNNEI. The CDR3 DNA sequence: TGTGCCAGCAGTGCACTAACAGGAAGAACTGAAGCTTTCTTT. Translation gives CASSALTGRTEAFF.

The gene calls are TRBV2 and TRBJ1-2; D possibly corresponds to TRBD1 (5 bases). This CDR3 spans 15 amino acids. Trimming took 7 bases from V and 0 from J, leaving 15 bases between them. Germline values: CDR1 SNHLY, CDR2 FYNNEI. The CDR3 DNA reads as TGTGCCAGCACCAGAGAGACAGAAACTAACTATGGCTACACCTTC. Its translation is CASTRETETNYGYTF.

The chain employs TRBV5-1 and TRBJ1-1, with D uncertain. Deletions cut 0 bases from V and 4 bases from J, with 10 bases between. Looked up from germline, CDR1 is SGHRS and CDR2 is YFSETQ. This CDR3 has 14 amino acids. CDR3 in DNA: TGCGCCAGCAGCTTGGACAAGTCCTTCACTGAAGCTTTCTTT. This gives the protein CASSLDKSFTEAFF.

The chain employs TRBV6-5 and TRBJ2-7; 8 positions match TRBD2. V dropped 5 bases and J dropped 3; count of bases not matched to a gene: 9. CDR1 is MNHEY and CDR2 is SVGAGI in the germline V gene. This CDR3 comprises 15 residues. The CDR3 region has the DNA TGTGCCAGCAGTCCCCCGGGACGGGAGGGCTACGAGCAGTACTTC. Encoded protein: CASSPPGREGYEQYF.

The chain carries TRBV9 and TRBJ1-4, with D tentatively TRBD1 (5 bases). CDR1 and CDR2 (germline): SGDLS, YYNGEE. V dropped 1 base and J dropped 7 bases, with 14 bases sitting between them. This CDR3 has 15 residues. DNA of the CDR3: TGTGCCAGCAGCGTACAGTCAGGGATGGGTGAAAAACTGTTTTTT. Amino acid sequence: CASSVQSGMGEKLFF.

V gene TRBV4-1 combines with J gene TRBJ1-2; no clear D gene. Germline assignment: CDR1 MGHRA and CDR2 YSYEKL. CDR3 length: 15 amino acids. Trimming left V 0 bases short and J 3 bases short, with 11 bases between. The CDR3 spells CASSQEVAQHYGYTF. CDR3 coding DNA: TGCGCCAGCAGCCAAGAGGTGGCACAACACTATGGCTACACCTTC.

The chain has TRBV6-4 and TRBJ2-1; possible D gene TRBD1, 5 bases. The V gene's germline CDR1 is MRHNA and CDR2 SNTAGT. V lost 2 bases, J lost 10 bases, and 18 bases lay in between. CDR3 size: 15 residues. The CDR3 reads CASSDEGVPNGEQFF. The CDR3 DNA follows: TGTGCCAGCAGTGACGAAGGGGTCCCAAATGGGGAGCAGTTCTTC.

Turning to this clone: Different DNA sequences within this sample yield the same CDR3. The V gene is TRBV30, the J gene TRBJ1-5; TRBD1 might be the D (6 bases). V lost 0 bases, J lost 4 bases, and 10 bases lay in between. This CDR3 spans 14 amino acids. Looked up from germline, CDR1 is GTSNPN and CDR2 is SVGIG (reference sequence). The CDR3 nucleotides are TGTGCCTGGAGTGTACAGACAGGTAATCAGCCCCAGCATTTT. Its protein product is CAWSVQTGNQPQHF.

This chain joins TRBV7-9 and TRBJ2-7, with D tentatively TRBD1 (6 bases). The germline V gene has CDR1 SEHNR and CDR2 FQNEAQ (reference sequence). The CDR3 length is 15 residues. V was pared by 5 bases and J by 6 bases, with 20 bases between. The CDR3 nucleotides are TGTGCCAGCAGCACCACAGGGTTTTCATCCGCCGAGCAGTACTTC. Protein sequence: CASSTTGFSSAEQYF. Complete variable domain (other parts from reference TRBV7-9 and TRBJ2-7): DTGVSQNPRHKITKRGQNVTFRCDPISEHNRLYWYRQTLGQGPEFLTYFQNEAQLEKSRLLSDRFSAERPKGSFSTLEIQRTEQGDSAMYLCASSTTGFSSAEQYFGPGTRLTVT.

This clone was counted between two and nine times. This chain connects TRBV19 to TRBJ2-3; 10 bases align to TRBD2. In germline, CDR1 is LNHDA, CDR2 SQIVND (reference sequence). Trimming removed 3 bases from V and 3 bases from J; junction bases left unmatched: 3. The CDR3 has 15 amino acids. The CDR3 region is CASSINSGGTDTQYF. The CDR3 nucleotides are TGTGCCAGTAGTATCAATAGCGGGGGGACAGATACGCAGTATTTT.

V and J are TRBV5-1 and TRBJ2-1; 10 positions agree with TRBD2. Germline V lookup: CDR1 SGHRS, CDR2 YFSETQ. The CDR3 consists of 17 residues. The junction had 11 bases not matched to a gene; V was cut back by 0 bases and J by 8 bases. In DNA, the CDR3 is TGCGCCAGCAGCTTGGGTCCTAGCGGGGGCGGGGCGGATGAGCAGTTCTTC. Its translation is CASSLGPSGGGADEQFF.